This T cell receptor (beta chain) was found in a study of shared clonotypes between healthy human individuals. Only in-frame clones appear in the TCRdb table, and some are missing; sequencing was by immunoSEQ multiplex PCR. Among about 1 million clones, about 75% were seen once, and the ten largest hold roughly 1.5%. With 4 bases removed from V and 3 bases from J, the gap between germline ends came to 28 bases. Germline CDR1 MDHEN, CDR2 SYDVKM. The CDR3 loop spans 19 amino acids. The rearrangement joins TRBV28 to TRBJ2-7; D not certain. Sequencing used memory CD4+ T cells sorted from blood. Described subset: CD45RA-negative fraction. The clonotype originates from a man younger than 35 in good health. CDR3 DNA sequence: TGTGCCAGCAGTTATATACCGGGCACCGGCCCCTTTTCCTTCTACGAGCAGTACTTC. Protein product: CASSYIPGTGPFSFYEQYF.